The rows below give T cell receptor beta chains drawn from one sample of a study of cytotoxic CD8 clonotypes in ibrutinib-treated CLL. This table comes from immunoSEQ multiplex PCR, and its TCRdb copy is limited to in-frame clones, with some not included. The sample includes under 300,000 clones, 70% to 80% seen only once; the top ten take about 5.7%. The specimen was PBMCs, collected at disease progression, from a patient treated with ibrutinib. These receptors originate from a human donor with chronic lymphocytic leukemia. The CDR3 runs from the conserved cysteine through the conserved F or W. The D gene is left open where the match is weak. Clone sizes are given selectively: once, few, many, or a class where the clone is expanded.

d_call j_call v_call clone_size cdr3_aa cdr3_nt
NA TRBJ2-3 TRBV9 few CASSSLPQADTQYF TGTGCCAGCAGCTCGTTACCCCAAGCAGATACGCAGTATTTT
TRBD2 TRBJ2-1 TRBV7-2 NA CASSLAGSGGVYNEQFF TGTGCCAGCAGCCTAGCTGGTAGCGGGGGGGTATACAATGAGCAGTTCTTC
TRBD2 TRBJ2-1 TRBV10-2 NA CASSRGGSSSYNEQFF TGCGCCAGCAGTCGCGGGGGGTCCAGCTCCTACAATGAGCAGTTCTTC
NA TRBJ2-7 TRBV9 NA CASSVGQDPYEQYF TGTGCCAGCAGCGTAGGACAGGACCCCTACGAGCAGTACTTC
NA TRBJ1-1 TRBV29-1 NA CSAGWRGLNTEAFF TGCAGCGCCGGATGGAGGGGCCTGAACACTGAAGCTTTCTTT
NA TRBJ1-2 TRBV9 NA CASSAPLHRNYGYTF TGTGCCAGCAGCGCGCCCCTTCACAGGAACTATGGCTACACCTTC
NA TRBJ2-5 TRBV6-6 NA CASSARDTKKETQYF TGTGCCAGCAGTGCGAGGGACACCAAAAAAGAGACCCAGTACTTC
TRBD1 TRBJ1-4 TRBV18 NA CASSLHQATGGITNEKLFF TGTGCCAGCTCACTCCACCAGGCGACAGGGGGCATAACTAATGAAAAACTGTTTTTT
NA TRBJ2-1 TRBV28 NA CATSDSYNEQFF TGTGCCACCTCAGACAGCTACAATGAGCAGTTCTTC
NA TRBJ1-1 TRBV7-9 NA CASSLGLDTEAFF TGTGCCAGCAGCTTGGGGCTAGATACTGAAGCTTTCTTT
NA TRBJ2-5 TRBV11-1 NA CASSSDRETQYF TGTGCCAGCAGCTCGGATCGGGAGACCCAGTACTTC
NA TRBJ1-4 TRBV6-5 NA CASRGRTLNEKLFF TGTGCCAGCAGGGGACGGACCCTTAATGAAAAACTGTTTTTT
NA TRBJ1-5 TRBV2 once CASSSGKSFYQPQHF TGTGCCAGCTCCTCAGGGAAGTCATTTTATCAGCCCCAGCATTTT
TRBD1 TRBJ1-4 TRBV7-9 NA CASSPNRGPGEKLFF TGTGCCAGCAGCCCGAACAGGGGGCCGGGAGAAAAACTGTTTTTT
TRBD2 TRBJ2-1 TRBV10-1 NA CASSRPGGTSGKYNEQFF TGCGCCAGCAGTAGACCGGGGGGGACTAGCGGAAAGTACAATGAGCAGTTCTTC
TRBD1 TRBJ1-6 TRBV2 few CASSGPGQDNSPLHF TGTGCCAGCAGTGGACCGGGACAGGATAATTCACCCCTCCACTTT
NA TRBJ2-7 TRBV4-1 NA CASSQDEAASYEQYF TGCGCCAGCAGCCAAGATGAGGCTGCATCCTACGAGCAGTACTTC
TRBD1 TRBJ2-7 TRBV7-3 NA CASNRGTATYEQYF TGTGCCAGCAACAGAGGGACAGCAACCTACGAGCAGTACTTC
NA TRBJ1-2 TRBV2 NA CASSESQWGGSGYGYTF TGTGCCAGCAGTGAATCACAGTGGGGGGGGTCTGGGTATGGCTACACCTTC
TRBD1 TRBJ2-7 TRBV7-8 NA CASSTRGPLYEQYF TGTGCCAGCAGCACTAGGGGGCCCCTCTACGAGCAGTACTTC
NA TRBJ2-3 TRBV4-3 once CASSQEGGGLRTDTQYF TGCGCCAGCAGCCAAGAAGGCGGGGGCCTACGCACAGATACGCAGTATTTT